The source of this TCR beta chain is a study of cytomegalovirus exposure and HLA in healthy donors. Overall study: A data release that came early held about 89 million unique TCRs from HLA-typed donors. The study's findings and limits: Cytomegalovirus association was listed for about 160 TCR beta chains.

The germline V gene has CDR1 SGHNT and CDR2 YENEEA. This CDR3 has 15 residues. J gave up 2 bases and V 5 bases, and 6 bases lay outside the gene matches. As for this clone: The antigen is unknown.

Primers included in the PCR were 60 Vbeta and 13 Jbeta primers. Measured with immunoSEQ multiplex PCR; TCRdb has only the in-frame clones, and not every one. Its table records more than 45,000 clones. Sample: PBMCs. The rearrangement uses TRBV11-3 and TRBJ1-1, with 9 bases identical to TRBD1. This TCR was sampled from a woman aged 30 to 39 in good health and CMV-seropositive. The DNA for the CDR3 is TGTGCCAGCAGCCCGCGACAGGGGGGCAACACTGAAGCTTTCTTT. It codes for CASSPRQGGNTEAFF.